This TCR beta chain was recorded in a study of OX40 agonist ivuxolimab in advanced cancers. Looking at the study overall: Males comprised 70% to 85% of the group, whose mean age was about 62 years (range about 20 to 85). Earlier treatment with anti-PD-1, anti-PD-L1 or anti-CTLA-4 was permitted, and around 43% had received some. Two cutaneous melanoma patients and one hepatocellular carcinoma patient, three in all, had partial responses.

Samples of blood were obtained at baseline, on cycle 4 day 1, and on cycle 7 day 1. Germline-derived CDR1 and CDR2 are KGHSH and LQKENI. CDR3 size: 14 residues. Trimming stripped 5 bases from V and 2 bases from J, with 12 bases between. Method: immunoSEQ multiplex PCR; TCRdb's copy keeps in-frame clones and lacks some. The data contain about 38,000 clones, around 87% of them singletons. The material was CD4+ or CD8+ T cells sorted from blood, obtained in a trial of the OX40 agonist ivuxolimab. The TCR originated in an adult with an advanced solid tumor such as melanoma, head and neck, liver or kidney cancer. The chain is built from TRBV18 and TRBJ1-1; possibly TRBD1 for D (6 bases). CDR3 nucleotide sequence: TGTGCCAGCTCAGCAAGCAGGGGTAACACTGAAGCTTTCTTT. Translating it yields CASSASRGNTEAFF.